This TCR beta chain was obtained from a study of blood T cell repertoires in COVID-19 (TCRdb year 2020). Background for the entire study: The collaborator samples originated in the United States, Italy and Spain and spanned the acute and convalescent phases of COVID-19. A freely available public database, intended as a resource for researchers studying the immune response to SARS-CoV-2, is where the repertoires were released. The material from the prospective study consisted of cDNA or gDNA derived from T cells, B-cell-depleted T cells, or PBMCs. The dataset comprised deeply sampled blood TCRbeta repertoires from subjects exposed to, actively infected with, or recovered from COVID-19. Where available, HLA class I and class II types were obtained from metadata supplied by the sample provider rather than from assay-based typing. Sample metadata almost always included a de-identified subject ID, COVID-19 status, age in years and sex. The samples were drawn from two sources: the first 160 participants of the ongoing ImmuneRACE study, and 1,254 subjects contributed by 6 global collaborators.

Concerning this clone: Its antigen is unknown. No clone much larger than this one lies a single base away; base qualities are absent.

The collaborating institutions used their own protocols to collect whole blood in K2EDTA tubes. For TCRbeta analysis, collaborator samples were shipped as frozen whole blood, as isolated PBMCs, or as DNA extracted from either sample type. TCRbeta CDR3 regions were amplified from genomic DNA using the immunoSEQ Assay, a bias-controlled multiplex PCR. The published analysis was carried out like this. Nucleated cell counts per sample were estimated from amplification of reference gene primers within the assay. To quantify the absolute abundance of each unique TCRbeta CDR3 rearrangement, sequence reads were collapsed and filtered. Productive Simpson clonality was computed per sample as the square root of Simpson's diversity index over productive rearrangements. This is the immuneACCESS table as TCRdb keeps it, with only in-frame sequences that have V and J called. A part of the clones is gone; compared with another copy, unresolved V genes explain less than half, and the rest is unexplained. That table furnishes V, J and clone size, whereas the DNA furnished D and trimming. Counted in this sample were approximately 76,000 clones; approximately 89% of them appeared once. The ten biggest clones cover 7.5% to 9% of the sample.

V has 7 bases trimmed and J has 4 bases trimmed; junction bases matching no gene number 21. CDR1 SQVTM and CDR2 ANQGSEA were looked up in the germline V gene. Spanning cysteine to phenylalanine, the CDR3 consists of 17 amino acids. CDR3 DNA is the only sequence kept; it has 51 bases, read in frame from the first base. The investigation overall reported the following: Clinical and demographic metadata were provided uncurated, with the amount varying by source and participant.

The TCR comes from a human donor in a cohort sampled during active COVID-19. This chain is built from TRBV29-1 and TRBJ1-2; 7 central bases correspond to TRBD1. Sequencing was performed on peripheral blood. In nucleotide form, the sequence is TGCAGCGCTTTTACCGGGACAGATAGTTTTCTAGGCTATGGCTACACCTTC. Its translation is CSAFTGTDSFLGYGYTF.